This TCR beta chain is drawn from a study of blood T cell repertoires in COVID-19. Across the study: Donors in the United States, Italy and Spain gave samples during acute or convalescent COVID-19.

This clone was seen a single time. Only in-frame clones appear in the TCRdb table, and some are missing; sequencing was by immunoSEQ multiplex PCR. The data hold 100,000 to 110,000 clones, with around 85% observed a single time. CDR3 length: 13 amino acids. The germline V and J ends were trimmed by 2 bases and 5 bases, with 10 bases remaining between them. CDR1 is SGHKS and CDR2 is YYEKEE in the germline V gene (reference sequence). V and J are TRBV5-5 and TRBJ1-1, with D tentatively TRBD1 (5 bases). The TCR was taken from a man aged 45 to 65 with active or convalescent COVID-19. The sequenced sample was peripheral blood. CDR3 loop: CASSFLTATEAFF. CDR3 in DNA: TGTGCCAGCAGCTTTCTGACAGCAACTGAAGCTTTCTTT. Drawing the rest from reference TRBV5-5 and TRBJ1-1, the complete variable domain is DAGVTQSPTHLIKTRGQQVTLRCSPISGHKSVSWYQQVLGQGPQFIFQYYEKEERGRGNFPDRFSARQFPNYSSELNVNALLLGDSALYLCASSFLTATEAFFGQGTRLTVV.